Sequencing of this TCR beta chain was carried out in a study of cytomegalovirus exposure and HLA in healthy donors. Points from the study as a whole: It was likely that a cluster of highly shared sequence variants was a sequencing artifact. Most TCR beta V segments were productive about 90% or about 30% of the time in an earlier analysis. Most TCR sequences proved rare, with some public TCRs found in many donors.

This clone has only one observation. No antigen is known for it. PCR was performed using 60 Vbeta and 13 Jbeta primers. Only in-frame clones appear in the TCRdb table, and some are missing; sequencing was by immunoSEQ multiplex PCR. The top ten clones hold about 2.6% of a sample with some 200,000 clones, around four fifths of them seen once. The CDR3 totals 13 residues. V shed 4 bases and J shed 7 bases, with 13 bases lying between them. The germline V gene encodes CDR1 SGHDN and CDR2 FVKESK. Sequenced: PBMCs. The TCR originated in a woman between 50 and 59 years old in good health and CMV-seropositive. This chain links TRBV14 with TRBJ1-2; no clear D gene. CDR3 region: CASSPGSSGGYTF. The CDR3 DNA follows: TGTGCCAGCAGCCCCGGGTCATCGGGTGGCTACACCTTC.